Below, 12 T cell receptor beta chains from the same sample are listed, as sequenced in a study of blood T cell repertoires in COVID-19. Using immunoSEQ multiplex PCR, the repertoire was profiled, and TCRdb retains in-frame clones only, with some absent. The repertoire holds some 60,000 clones, with roughly 88% as singletons. The sample was peripheral blood. The receptors derive from a human donor in a cohort sampled during active COVID-19.

This clone showed up just a few times. The V call is TRBV27, the J call TRBJ1-5, with unresolved D. Trimming cost V 4 bases and J 2 bases, with 12 bases left between them. The CDR3 sequence is 15 residues long. CDR1 and CDR2 from the germline V gene are MNHEY and SMNVEV (reference sequence). The CDR3 region has the DNA TGTGCCAGCAGTTCAGGAGGGTCCGGCAATCAGCCCCAGCATTTT. Residues: CASSSGGSGNQPQHF.

This clone was observed a single time. The rearrangement uses TRBV11-3 and TRBJ1-1, with D tentatively TRBD1 (5 bases). The CDR3 extends over 16 amino acids. Trimming took 1 base from V and 0 from J, leaving 12 bases between them. Germline V gene data show CDR1 as SGHNT and CDR2 as YENEEA. The CDR3 loop reads CASSLGGGTVNTEAFF. For the CDR3, the DNA is TGTGCCAGCAGCTTAGGGGGAGGGACGGTGAACACTGAAGCTTTCTTT.

J is TRBJ1-4 and V is TRBV19; 8 bases map to TRBD1. The germline V gene has CDR1 LNHDA and CDR2 SQIVND (reference sequence). The CDR3 consists of 14 residues. Trimming took 7 bases from V and 7 from J; bases not matched to a gene: 8. CDR3 DNA: TGTGCCAGTACCCCCCAGGGGGCTGGTGAAAAACTGTTTTTT. Encoded protein: CASTPQGAGEKLFF.

The J gene is TRBJ2-5, the V gene TRBV12-5; TRBD1 agrees at 8 bases. The CDR3 has 14 amino acids. CDR1 is LGHNT, CDR2 FRNRAP, per germline. Trimming removed 6 bases from V and 5 bases from J; junction bases left unmatched: 8. This chain's CDR3 is CASGPMTGEETQYF. CDR3 nucleotides: TGTGCTAGTGGCCCGATGACAGGGGAGGAGACCCAGTACTTC.

The CDR3 DNA is TGCGCCAGCAGGACAAGGGACAGTGGGACCTATAATTCACCCCTCCACTTT. Its protein product is CASRTRDSGTYNSPLHF. The gene calls are TRBV4-1 and TRBJ1-6, with TRBD1 matching over 7 bases. The CDR3 runs to 17 residues. V trimming: 6 bases; J trimming: 2 bases; junction bases outside the gene matches: 10. CDR1 and CDR2 (germline): MGHRA, YSYEKL.

The chain links TRBV27 to TRBJ2-2; D ambiguous. This CDR3 contains 13 residues. V lost 10 bases to trimming and J lost 7 bases, with 16 bases between them. Germline CDR1 is MNHEY and CDR2 is SMNVEV (reference sequence). The CDR3 loop is CATAPSTIGELFF. CDR3 DNA sequence: TGTGCCACCGCTCCTTCGACAATCGGGGAGCTGTTTTTT.

The genes are TRBV28 and TRBJ2-2; TRBD1 might be the D (6 bases). Trimming took 6 bases from V and 4 from J, leaving 15 bases between them. The germline V gene encodes CDR1 MDHEN and CDR2 SYDVKM. The CDR3 extends over 15 amino acids. CDR3 residues: CASSPRDTITGELFF. As DNA, the CDR3 is TGTGCCAGCAGCCCCCGGGACACCATCACCGGGGAGCTGTTTTTT.

The J gene is TRBJ1-1, the V gene TRBV5-5; D is possibly TRBD1 (5 bases). The CDR3 runs 16 residues. Germline V gives CDR1 SGHKS, CDR2 YYEKEE (reference sequence). V dropped 4 bases and J dropped 1 base, with 17 bases sitting between them. The CDR3 nucleotides are TGTGCCAGCAGCCCCTGGGGGGGTCTACCGAACACTGAAGCTTTCTTT. Amino acids: CASSPWGGLPNTEAFF. The full variable domain, rest sourced from reference TRBV5-5 and TRBJ1-1, is DAGVTQSPTHLIKTRGQQVTLRCSPISGHKSVSWYQQVLGQGPQFIFQYYEKEERGRGNFPDRFSARQFPNYSSELNVNALLLGDSALYLCASSPWGGLPNTEAFFGQGTRLTVV.

The rearrangement uses TRBV5-4 and TRBJ1-1, with a possible D match to TRBD1 (5 bases). Deletions cut 6 bases from V and 1 base from J, with 13 bases between. Germline V gene sequence: CDR1 SGHNT, CDR2 YYREEE (reference sequence). The CDR3 sequence is 14 residues long. The CDR3 DNA follows: TGTGCCAGCACCCTGACGACAGCGAACACTGAAGCTTTCTTT. This codes for CASTLTTANTEAFF.

The chain has TRBV20-1 and TRBJ1-5; D unclear. The germline CDR1 and CDR2 sequences are DFQATT and SNEGSKA (reference sequence). V lost 0 bases and J 6 bases, leaving 3 bases between the germline ends. The CDR3 is 11 residues long. The CDR3 sequence: CSARDSQPQHF. The DNA of the CDR3 is TGCAGTGCTAGAGATAGTCAGCCCCAGCATTTT.

The CDR3 loop reads CASSQDHGNTIYF. The CDR3 region has the DNA TGTGCCAGCAGCCAAGACCATGGAAACACCATATATTTT. The chain is built from TRBV3-1 (or the pseudogene TRBV3-2) and TRBJ1-3; D gene uncertain. With 0 bases removed from V and 3 bases from J, the gap between germline ends came to 3 bases. Germline loops: CDR1 LGHDT, CDR2 YNNKEL (reference sequence). This CDR3 contains 13 residues.

This chain connects TRBV12-5 to TRBJ2-7; a possible D gene is TRBD1 (5 bases). The CDR3 is made up of 12 amino acids. V was shortened by 3 bases and J by 2 bases, with 5 bases between the two germline ends. Germline CDR1 is LGHNT and CDR2 is FRNRAP. DNA of the CDR3: TGTGCTAGTGGTTTACAGGCCTACGAGCAGTACTTC. Protein product: CASGLQAYEQYF. Full variable domain (rest looked up from reference TRBV12-5 and TRBJ2-7): DARVTQTPRHKVTEMGQEVTMRCQPILGHNTVFWYRQTMMQGLELLAYFRNRAPLDDSGMPKDRFSAEMPDATLATLKIQPSEPRDSAVYFCASGLQAYEQYFGPGTRLTVT.